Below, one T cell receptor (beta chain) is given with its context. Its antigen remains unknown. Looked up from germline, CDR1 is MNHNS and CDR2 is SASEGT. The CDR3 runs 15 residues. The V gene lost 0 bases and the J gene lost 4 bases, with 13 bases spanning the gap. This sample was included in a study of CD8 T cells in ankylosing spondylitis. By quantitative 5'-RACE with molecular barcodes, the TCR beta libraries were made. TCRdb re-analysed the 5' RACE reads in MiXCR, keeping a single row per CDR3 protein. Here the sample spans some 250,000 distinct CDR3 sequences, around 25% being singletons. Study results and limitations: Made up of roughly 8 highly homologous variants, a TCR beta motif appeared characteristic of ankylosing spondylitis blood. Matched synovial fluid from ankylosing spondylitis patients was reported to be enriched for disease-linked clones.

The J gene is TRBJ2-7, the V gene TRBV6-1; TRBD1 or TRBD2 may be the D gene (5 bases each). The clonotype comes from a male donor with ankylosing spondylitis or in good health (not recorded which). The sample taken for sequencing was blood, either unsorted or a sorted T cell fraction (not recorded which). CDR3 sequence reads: CASSEADGEGYEQYF. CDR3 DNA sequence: TGTGCCAGCAGTGAAGCGGACGGCGAGGGGTACGAGCAGTACTTC.